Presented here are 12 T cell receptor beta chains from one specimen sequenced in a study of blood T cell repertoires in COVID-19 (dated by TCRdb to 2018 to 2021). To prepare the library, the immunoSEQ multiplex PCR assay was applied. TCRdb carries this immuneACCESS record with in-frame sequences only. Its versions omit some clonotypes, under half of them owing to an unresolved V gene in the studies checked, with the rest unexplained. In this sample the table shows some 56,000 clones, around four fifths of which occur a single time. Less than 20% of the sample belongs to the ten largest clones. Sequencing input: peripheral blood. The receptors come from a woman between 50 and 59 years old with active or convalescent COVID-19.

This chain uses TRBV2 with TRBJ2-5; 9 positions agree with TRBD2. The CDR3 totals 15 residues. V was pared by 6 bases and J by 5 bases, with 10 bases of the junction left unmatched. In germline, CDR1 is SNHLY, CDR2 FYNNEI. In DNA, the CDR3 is TGTGCCAGCAGCCAGGGGTATAGCGGGGGTGAGACCCAGTACTTC. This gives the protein CASSQGYSGGETQYF. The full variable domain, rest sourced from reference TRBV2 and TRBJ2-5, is EPEVTQTPSHQVTQMGQEVILRCVPISNHLYFYWYRQILGQKVEFLVSFYNNEISEKSEIFDDQFSVERPDGSNFTLKIRSTKLEDSAMYFCASSQGYSGGETQYFGPGTRLLVL.

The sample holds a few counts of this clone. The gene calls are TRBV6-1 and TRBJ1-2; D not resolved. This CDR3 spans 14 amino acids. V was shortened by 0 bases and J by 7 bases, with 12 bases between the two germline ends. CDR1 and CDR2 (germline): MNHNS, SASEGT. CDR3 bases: TGTGCCAGCAGTGAAGCGAGGGCCCAGACTGGCTACACCTTC. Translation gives CASSEARAQTGYTF.

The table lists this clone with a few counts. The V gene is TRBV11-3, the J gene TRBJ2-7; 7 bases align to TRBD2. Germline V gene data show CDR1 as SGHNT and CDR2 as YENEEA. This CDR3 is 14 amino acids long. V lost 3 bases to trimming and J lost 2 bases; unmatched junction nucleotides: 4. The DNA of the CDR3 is TGTGCCAGCAGCTTTGCTAGCGGTCCCTACGAGCAGTACTTC. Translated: CASSFASGPYEQYF.

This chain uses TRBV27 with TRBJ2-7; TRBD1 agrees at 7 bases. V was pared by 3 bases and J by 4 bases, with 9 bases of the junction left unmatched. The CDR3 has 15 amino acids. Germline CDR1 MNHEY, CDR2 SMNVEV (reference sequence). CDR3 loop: CASSLSGTDVYEQYF. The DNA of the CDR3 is TGTGCCAGCAGTTTGTCCGGGACAGATGTTTACGAGCAGTACTTC.

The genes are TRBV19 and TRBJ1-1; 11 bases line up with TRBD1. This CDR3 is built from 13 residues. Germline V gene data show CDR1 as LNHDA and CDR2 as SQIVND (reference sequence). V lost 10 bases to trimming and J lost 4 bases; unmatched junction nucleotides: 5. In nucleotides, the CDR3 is TGTGCCACCTCAGGGACAGGGGGCACTGAAGCTTTCTTT. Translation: CATSGTGGTEAFF.

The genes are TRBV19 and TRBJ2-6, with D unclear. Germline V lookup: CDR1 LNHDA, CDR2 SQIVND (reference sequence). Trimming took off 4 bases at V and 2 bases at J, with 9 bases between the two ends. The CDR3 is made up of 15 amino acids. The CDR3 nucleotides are TGTGCCAGTAGTACCCAAGCAACTGGGGCCAACGTCCTGACTTTC. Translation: CASSTQATGANVLTF.

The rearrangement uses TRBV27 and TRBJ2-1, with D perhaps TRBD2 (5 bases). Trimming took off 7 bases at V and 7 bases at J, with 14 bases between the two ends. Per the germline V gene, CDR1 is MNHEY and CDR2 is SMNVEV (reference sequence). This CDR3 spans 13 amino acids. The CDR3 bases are TGTGCCAGCAACCCAGGATCGGGAAATGAGCAGTTCTTC. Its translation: CASNPGSGNEQFF.

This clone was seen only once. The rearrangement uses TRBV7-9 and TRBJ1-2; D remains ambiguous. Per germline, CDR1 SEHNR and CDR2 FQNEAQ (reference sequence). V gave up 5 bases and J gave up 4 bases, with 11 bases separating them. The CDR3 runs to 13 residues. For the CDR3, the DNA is TGTGCCAGCAGCAAGACGGAGATCTATGGCTACACCTTC. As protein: CASSKTEIYGYTF. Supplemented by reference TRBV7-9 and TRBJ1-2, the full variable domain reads DTGVSQNPRHKITKRGQNVTFRCDPISEHNRLYWYRQTLGQGPEFLTYFQNEAQLEKSRLLSDRFSAERPKGSFSTLEIQRTEQGDSAMYLCASSKTEIYGYTFGSGTRLTVV.

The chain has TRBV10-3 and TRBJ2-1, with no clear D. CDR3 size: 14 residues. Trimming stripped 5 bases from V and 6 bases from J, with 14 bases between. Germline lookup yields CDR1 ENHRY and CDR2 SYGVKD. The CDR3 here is CAISPPPVGNEQFF. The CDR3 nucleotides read TGTGCCATCAGTCCCCCCCCGGTCGGCAATGAGCAGTTCTTC.

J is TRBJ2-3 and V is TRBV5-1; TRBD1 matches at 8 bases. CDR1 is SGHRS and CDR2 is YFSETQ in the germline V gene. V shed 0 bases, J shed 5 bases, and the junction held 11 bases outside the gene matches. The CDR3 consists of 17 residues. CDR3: CASSLAVAGGSGDTQYF. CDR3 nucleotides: TGCGCCAGCAGCTTGGCCGTGGCAGGGGGCAGCGGAGATACGCAGTATTTT.

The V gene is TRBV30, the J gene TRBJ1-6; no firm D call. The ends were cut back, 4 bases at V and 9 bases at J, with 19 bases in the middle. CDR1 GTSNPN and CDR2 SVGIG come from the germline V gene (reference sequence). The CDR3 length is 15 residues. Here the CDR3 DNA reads TGTGCCTGGAAGCCGCCTGAGGTACCGTCTTCACCCCTCCACTTT. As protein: CAWKPPEVPSSPLHF.

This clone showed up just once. The CDR3 spells CASSREGASGANVLTF. The CDR3 DNA follows: TGTGCCAGCTCCCGGGAGGGGGCCTCTGGGGCCAACGTCCTGACTTTC. The V gene is TRBV18, the J gene TRBJ2-6; weak D call: TRBD2 (8 bases). Germline CDR1 and CDR2: KGHSH and LQKENI. CDR3 length: 16 amino acids. Trimming cost V 6 bases and J 0 bases, with 12 bases left between them.